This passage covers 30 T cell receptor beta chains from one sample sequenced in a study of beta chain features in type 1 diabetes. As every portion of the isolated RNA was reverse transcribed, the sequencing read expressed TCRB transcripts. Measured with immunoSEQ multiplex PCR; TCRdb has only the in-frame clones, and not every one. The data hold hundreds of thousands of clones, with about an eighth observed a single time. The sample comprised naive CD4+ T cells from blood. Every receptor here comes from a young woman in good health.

As DNA, the CDR3 is TGCGCCAGCAGCCGTTGGTCGGGAGCTGGGACCGGGGAGCTGTTTTTT. Translating it yields CASSRWSGAGTGELFF. V usage is TRBV5-1 and J usage is TRBJ2-2, with D perhaps matching TRBD2 (6 bases). V was trimmed by 4 bases and J by 5 bases, leaving 18 bases between them. CDR1 and CDR2 from the germline V gene are SGHRS and YFSETQ. This CDR3 comprises 16 residues.

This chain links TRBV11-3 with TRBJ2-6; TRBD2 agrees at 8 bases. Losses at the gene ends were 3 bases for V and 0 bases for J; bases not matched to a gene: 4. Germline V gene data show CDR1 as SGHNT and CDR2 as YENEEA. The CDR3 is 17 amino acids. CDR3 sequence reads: CASSFPGGTSGANVLTF. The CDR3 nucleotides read TGTGCCAGCAGCTTCCCGGGGGGGACCTCTGGGGCCAACGTCCTGACTTTC.

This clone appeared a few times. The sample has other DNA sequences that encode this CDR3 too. CDR3 residues: CASSLVGADTQYF. The CDR3, as DNA: TGTGCCAGCAGCTTAGTTGGCGCAGATACGCAGTATTTT. The chain has TRBV7-9 and TRBJ2-3; D ambiguous. V lost 1 base and J 4 bases, leaving 6 bases between the germline ends. The CDR3 consists of 13 residues. CDR1 SEHNR and CDR2 FQNEAQ come from the germline V gene (reference sequence).

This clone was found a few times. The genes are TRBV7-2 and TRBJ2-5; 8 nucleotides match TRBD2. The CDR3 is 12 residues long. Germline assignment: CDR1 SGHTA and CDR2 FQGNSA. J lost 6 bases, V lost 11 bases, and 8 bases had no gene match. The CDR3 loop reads CAHHGGEQTQYF. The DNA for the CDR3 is TGTGCCCATCACGGGGGGGAGCAGACCCAGTACTTC.

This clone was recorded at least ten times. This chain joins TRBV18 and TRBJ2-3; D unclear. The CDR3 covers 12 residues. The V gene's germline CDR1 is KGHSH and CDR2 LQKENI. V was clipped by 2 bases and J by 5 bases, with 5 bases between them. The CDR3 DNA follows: TGTGCCAGCTCACCAGACGGAGATACGCAGTATTTT. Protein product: CASSPDGDTQYF.

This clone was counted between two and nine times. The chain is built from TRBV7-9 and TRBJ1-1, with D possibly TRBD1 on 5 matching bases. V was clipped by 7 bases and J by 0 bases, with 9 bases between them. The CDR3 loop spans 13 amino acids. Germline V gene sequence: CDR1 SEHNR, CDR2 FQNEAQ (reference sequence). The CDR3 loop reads CASTQQVNTEAFF. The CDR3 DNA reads TGTGCCAGCACCCAACAGGTGAACACTGAAGCTTTCTTT.

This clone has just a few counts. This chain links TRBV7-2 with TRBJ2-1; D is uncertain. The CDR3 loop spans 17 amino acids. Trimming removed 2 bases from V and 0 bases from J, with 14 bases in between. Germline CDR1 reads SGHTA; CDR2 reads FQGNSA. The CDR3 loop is CASSLRAGTLSYNEQFF. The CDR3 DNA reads TGTGCCAGCAGCTTAAGGGCAGGAACCCTCTCCTACAATGAGCAGTTCTTC. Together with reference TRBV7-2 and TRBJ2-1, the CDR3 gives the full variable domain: GAGVSQSPSNKVTEKGKDVELRCDPISGHTALYWYRQSLGQGLEFLIYFQGNSAPDKSGLPSDRFSAERTGGSVSTLTIQRTQQEDSAVYLCASSLRAGTLSYNEQFFGPGTRLTVL.

The CDR3 DNA reads as TGTGCCAGCTCCGTCCGGACAGGGAGAGTGGGCAATGAGCAGTTCTTC. As protein: CASSVRTGRVGNEQFF. The V gene is TRBV18, the J gene TRBJ2-1; the match to TRBD1 covers 8 bases. This CDR3 has 16 residues. The V and J ends lost 6 bases and 6 bases, in that order; junction bases with no gene match: 13. Germline CDR1 reads KGHSH; CDR2 reads LQKENI.

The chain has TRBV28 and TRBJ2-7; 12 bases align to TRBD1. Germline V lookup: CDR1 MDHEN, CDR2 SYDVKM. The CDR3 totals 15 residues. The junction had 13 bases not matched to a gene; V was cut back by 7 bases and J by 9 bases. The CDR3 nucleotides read TGTGCCAGCAATACCGGGACAGGGGGCCCGAACTGGCAGTACGTC. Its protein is CASNTGTGGPNWQYV.

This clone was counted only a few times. The CDR3 protein is CASGRPLETQYF. As DNA, the CDR3 is TGTGCCAGCGGACGGCCCCTGGAGACCCAGTACTTC. The chain links TRBV28 to TRBJ2-5; D is unresolved. The CDR3 contains 12 residues. Deletions cut 8 bases from V and 5 bases from J, with 12 bases between. Germline V lookup: CDR1 MDHEN, CDR2 SYDVKM.

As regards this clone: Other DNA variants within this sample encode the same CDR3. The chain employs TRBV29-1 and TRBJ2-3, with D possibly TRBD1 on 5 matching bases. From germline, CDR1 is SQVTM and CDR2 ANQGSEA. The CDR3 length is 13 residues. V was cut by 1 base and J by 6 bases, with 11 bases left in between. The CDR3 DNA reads TGCAGCGTTGAAGTTGGGGCAGGGGATACGCAGTATTTT. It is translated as CSVEVGAGDTQYF.

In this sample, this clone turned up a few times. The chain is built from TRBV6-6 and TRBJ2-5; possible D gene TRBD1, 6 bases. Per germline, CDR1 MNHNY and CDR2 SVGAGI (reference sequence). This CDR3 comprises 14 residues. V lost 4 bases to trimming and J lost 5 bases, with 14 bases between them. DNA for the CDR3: TGTGCCAGCAGTTTTGGACAGTCGGTGGAGACCCAGTACTTC. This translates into CASSFGQSVETQYF.

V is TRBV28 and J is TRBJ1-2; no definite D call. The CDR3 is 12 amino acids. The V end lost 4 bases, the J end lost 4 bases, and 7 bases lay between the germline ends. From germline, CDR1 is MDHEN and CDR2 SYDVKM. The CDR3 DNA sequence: TGTGCCAGCAGTTGGTCACGCTATGGCTACACCTTC. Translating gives CASSWSRYGYTF.

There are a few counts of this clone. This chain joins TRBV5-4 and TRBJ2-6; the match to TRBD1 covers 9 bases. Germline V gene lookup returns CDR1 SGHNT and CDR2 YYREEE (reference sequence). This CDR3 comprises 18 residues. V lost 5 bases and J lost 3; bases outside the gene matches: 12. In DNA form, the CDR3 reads TGTGCCAGCAGAGCTCCGGGACAGGGCAGGGGTGGGGCCAACGTCCTGACTTTC. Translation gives CASRAPGQGRGGANVLTF. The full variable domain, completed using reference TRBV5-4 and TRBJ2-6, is ETGVTQSPTHLIKTRGQQVTLRCSSQSGHNTVSWYQQALGQGPQFIFQYYREEENGRGNFPPRFSGLQFPNYSSELNVNALELDDSALYLCASRAPGQGRGGANVLTFGAGSRLTVL.

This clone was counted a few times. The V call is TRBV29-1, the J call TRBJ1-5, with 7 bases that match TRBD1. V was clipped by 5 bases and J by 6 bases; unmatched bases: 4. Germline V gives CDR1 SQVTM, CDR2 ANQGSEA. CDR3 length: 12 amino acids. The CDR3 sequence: CSVKQGSQPQHF. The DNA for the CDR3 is TGCAGCGTTAAACAGGGGAGTCAGCCCCAGCATTTT.

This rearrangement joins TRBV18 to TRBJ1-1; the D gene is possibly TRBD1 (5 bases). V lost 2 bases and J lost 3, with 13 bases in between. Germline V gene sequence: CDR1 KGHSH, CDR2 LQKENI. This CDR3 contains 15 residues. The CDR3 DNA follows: TGTGCCAGCTCACCAATGCAGGGTGTGGACACTGAAGCTTTCTTT. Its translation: CASSPMQGVDTEAFF.

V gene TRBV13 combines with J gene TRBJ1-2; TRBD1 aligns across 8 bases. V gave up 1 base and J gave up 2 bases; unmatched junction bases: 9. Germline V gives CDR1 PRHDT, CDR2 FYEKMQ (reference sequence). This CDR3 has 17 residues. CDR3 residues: CASSLASGDRRNYGYTF. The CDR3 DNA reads TGTGCCAGCAGCTTAGCGTCTGGGGACAGGCGGAACTATGGCTACACCTTC.

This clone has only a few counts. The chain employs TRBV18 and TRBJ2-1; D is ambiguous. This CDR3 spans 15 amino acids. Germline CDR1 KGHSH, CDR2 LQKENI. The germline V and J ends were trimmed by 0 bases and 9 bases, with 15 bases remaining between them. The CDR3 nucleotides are TGTGCCAGCTCACCACCTGGCCCAATCCGCAGTGAGCAGTTCTTC. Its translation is CASSPPGPIRSEQFF. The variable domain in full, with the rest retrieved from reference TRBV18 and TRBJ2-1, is NAGVMQNPRHLVRRRGQEARLRCSPMKGHSHVYWYRQLPEEGLKFMVYLQKENIIDESGMPKERFSAEFPKEGPSILRIQQVVRGDSAAYFCASSPPGPIRSEQFFGPGTRLTVL.

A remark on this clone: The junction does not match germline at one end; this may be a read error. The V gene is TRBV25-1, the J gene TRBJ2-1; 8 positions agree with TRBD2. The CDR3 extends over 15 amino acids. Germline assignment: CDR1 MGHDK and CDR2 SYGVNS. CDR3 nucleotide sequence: TGTGCCAGCAGTGTAGGGGCGGGAGGTTACAGTGAGCAGTTCTTC. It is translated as CASSVGAGGYSEQFF. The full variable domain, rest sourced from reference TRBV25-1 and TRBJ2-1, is EADIYQTPRYLVIGTGKKITLECSQTMGHDKMYWYQQDPGMELHLIHYSYGVNSTEKGDLSSESTVSRIRTEHFPLTLESARPSHTSQYLCASSVGAGGYSEQFFGPGTRLTVL.

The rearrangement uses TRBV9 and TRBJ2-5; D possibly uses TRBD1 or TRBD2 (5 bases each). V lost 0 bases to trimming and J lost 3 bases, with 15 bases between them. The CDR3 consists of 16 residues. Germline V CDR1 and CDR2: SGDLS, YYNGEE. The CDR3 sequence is CASSVGGSGTEETQYF. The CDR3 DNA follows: TGTGCCAGCAGCGTAGGGGGGTCGGGAACGGAAGAGACCCAGTACTTC.

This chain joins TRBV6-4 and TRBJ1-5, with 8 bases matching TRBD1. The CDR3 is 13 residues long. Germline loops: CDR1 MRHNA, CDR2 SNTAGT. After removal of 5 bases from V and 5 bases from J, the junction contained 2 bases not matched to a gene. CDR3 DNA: TGTGCCAGCAGTCTGGACAGGGATCAGCCCCAGCATTTT. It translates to CASSLDRDQPQHF.

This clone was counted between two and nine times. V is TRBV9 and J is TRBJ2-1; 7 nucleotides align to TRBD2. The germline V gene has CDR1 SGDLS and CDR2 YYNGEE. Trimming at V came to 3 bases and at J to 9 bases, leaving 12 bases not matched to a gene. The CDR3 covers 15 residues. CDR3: CASSGAYAGVGEQFF. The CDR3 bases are TGTGCCAGCAGCGGAGCATACGCGGGGGTGGGTGAGCAGTTCTTC.

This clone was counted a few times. The CDR3, as DNA: TGTGCCAGCAGTTTCGGAGGGGCCGGGACCCAGTACTTC. This encodes CASSFGGAGTQYF. The rearrangement joins TRBV27 to TRBJ2-5; D is perhaps TRBD2 (6 bases). Per the germline V gene, CDR1 is MNHEY and CDR2 is SMNVEV (reference sequence). V lost 3 bases, J lost 7 bases, and 12 bases lay in between. CDR3 length equals 13 residues.

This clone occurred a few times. As DNA, the CDR3 is TGTGCCAGCAGCTTAGCGCTTTTTACTAGCGGGTCCTACAATGAGCAGTTCTTC. Its translation: CASSLALFTSGSYNEQFF. The chain has TRBV7-9 and TRBJ2-1; 9 positions match TRBD2. CDR1 SEHNR and CDR2 FQNEAQ come from the germline V gene (reference sequence). This CDR3 contains 18 residues. V was pared by 0 bases and J by 1 base, with 7 bases of the junction left unmatched.

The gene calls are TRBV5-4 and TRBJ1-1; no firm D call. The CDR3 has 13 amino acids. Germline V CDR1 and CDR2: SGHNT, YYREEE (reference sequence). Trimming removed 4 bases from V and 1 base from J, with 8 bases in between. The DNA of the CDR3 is TGTGCCAGCAGCGCTCCGGCGAACACTGAAGCTTTCTTT. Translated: CASSAPANTEAFF.

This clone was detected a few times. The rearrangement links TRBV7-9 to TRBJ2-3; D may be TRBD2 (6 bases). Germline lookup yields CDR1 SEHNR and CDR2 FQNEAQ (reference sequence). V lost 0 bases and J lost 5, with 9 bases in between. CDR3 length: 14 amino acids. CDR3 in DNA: TGTGCCAGCAGCTTAGCGGGGGGTAGAGATACGCAGTATTTT. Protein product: CASSLAGGRDTQYF.

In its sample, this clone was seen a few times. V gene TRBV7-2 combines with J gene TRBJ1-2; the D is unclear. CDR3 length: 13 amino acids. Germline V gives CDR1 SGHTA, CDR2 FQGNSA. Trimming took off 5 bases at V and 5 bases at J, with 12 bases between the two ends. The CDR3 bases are TGTGCCAGCAGCGCCCGGTCCCTATATGGCTACACCTTC. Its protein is CASSARSLYGYTF.

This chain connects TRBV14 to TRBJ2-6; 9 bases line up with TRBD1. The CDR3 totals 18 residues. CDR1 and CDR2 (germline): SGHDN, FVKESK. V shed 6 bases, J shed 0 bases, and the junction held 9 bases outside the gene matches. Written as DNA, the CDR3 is TGTGCCAGCAGTTATCTCTCGGGACAGGGCTCTGGGGCCAACGTCCTGACTTTC. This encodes CASSYLSGQGSGANVLTF.

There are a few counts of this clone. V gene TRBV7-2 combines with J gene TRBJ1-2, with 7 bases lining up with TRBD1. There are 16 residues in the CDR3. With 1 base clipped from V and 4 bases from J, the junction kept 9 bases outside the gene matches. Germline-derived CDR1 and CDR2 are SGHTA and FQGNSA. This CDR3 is CASSLVGTVETYGYTF. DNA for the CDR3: TGTGCCAGCAGCTTAGTTGGGACAGTCGAAACCTATGGCTACACCTTC.

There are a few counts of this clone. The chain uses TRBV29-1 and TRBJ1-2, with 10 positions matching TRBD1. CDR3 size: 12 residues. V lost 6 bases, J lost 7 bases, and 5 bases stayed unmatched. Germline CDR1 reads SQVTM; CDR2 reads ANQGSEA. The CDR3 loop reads CSVRQGAAGYTF. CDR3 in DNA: TGCAGCGTCCGACAGGGGGCTGCTGGCTACACCTTC.